The 9 T cell receptor beta chains in this list originate from one sample, sequenced in a study of cytomegalovirus exposure and HLA in healthy donors. Libraries were prepared by immunoSEQ multiplex PCR; TCRdb keeps only in-frame clonotypes and omits some of them. The data contain 250,000 to 300,000 clones, around 86% of them singletons. The sample comprised PBMCs. These receptors originate from a woman aged 18-35 years in good health and CMV-seronegative.

This clone has at least ten counts. The J gene is TRBJ1-4, the V gene TRBV5-1, with 9 bases lining up with TRBD1. In germline, CDR1 is SGHRS, CDR2 YFSETQ. V lost 3 bases to trimming and J lost 4 bases; unmatched junction nucleotides: 7. CDR3 length equals 16 residues. Here the CDR3 reads CASSSGQGNFNEKLFF. CDR3 in DNA: TGCGCCAGCAGCTCGGGACAGGGCAACTTTAATGAAAAACTGTTTTTT.

The rearrangement joins TRBV5-1 to TRBJ1-4; the match to TRBD1 covers 8 bases. Per the germline V gene, CDR1 is SGHRS and CDR2 is YFSETQ. The CDR3 is 20 residues long. J was trimmed by 8 bases and V by 0 bases; bases with no gene match: 21. CDR3 in amino acids: CASSLGTGPLRIALGEKLFF. In DNA, the CDR3 is TGCGCCAGCAGCTTGGGGACAGGGCCATTACGAATCGCGCTGGGGGAAAAACTGTTTTTT.

J is TRBJ2-1 and V is TRBV7-3; 11 bases line up with TRBD2. The CDR3 totals 13 residues. Losses at the gene ends were 8 bases for V and 7 bases for J; bases not matched to a gene: 4. Looked up from germline, CDR1 is SGHTA and CDR2 is FQGTGA. Here the CDR3 reads CASGTSGLNEQFF. The CDR3 DNA is TGTGCCAGCGGGACTAGCGGATTGAATGAGCAGTTCTTC.

The CDR3 bases are TGTGCCAGCAGCTCGGGACAACCGAACACCGGGGAGCTGTTTTTT. It translates to CASSSGQPNTGELFF. The rearrangement uses TRBV7-2 and TRBJ2-2; perhaps TRBD1 as D (6 bases). The germline CDR1 and CDR2 sequences are SGHTA and FQGNSA. The CDR3 consists of 15 residues. V was trimmed by 4 bases and J by 0 bases, leaving 9 bases between them.

The rearrangement links TRBV27 to TRBJ1-5, with TRBD1 matching 8 bases. The CDR3 is made up of 16 amino acids. CDR1 is MNHEY and CDR2 is SMNVEV in the germline V gene (reference sequence). The V gene end was trimmed by 5 bases and the J gene end by 4 bases; junction bases not matched to a gene: 10. CDR3 amino acids: CASSLAGGIPNQPQHF. The CDR3 DNA reads TGTGCCAGCAGTCTAGCAGGGGGCATACCGAATCAGCCCCAGCATTTT.

This clone has ten or more counts. CDR3 loop: CASSQGQGNSPLHF. The CDR3 DNA is TGCGCCAGCAGCCAAGGCCAGGGCAATTCACCCCTCCACTTT. The chain recombines TRBV4-3 with TRBJ1-6; D may be TRBD1 (5 bases). This CDR3 has 14 residues. Trimming removed 1 base from V and 7 bases from J, with 8 bases in between. CDR1 is LGHNA and CDR2 is YSLEER in the germline V gene.

This chain connects TRBV5-1 to TRBJ2-1; 7 nucleotides match TRBD2. The CDR3 is 13 amino acids. Looked up from germline, CDR1 is SGHRS and CDR2 is YFSETQ. V was pared by 5 bases and J by 4 bases, with 3 bases of the junction left unmatched. In nucleotides, the CDR3 is TGCGCCAGCAGTGGACTAGGTTACAATGAGCAGTTCTTC. Residues: CASSGLGYNEQFF.

The rearrangement joins TRBV11-2 to TRBJ1-5; 9 nucleotides line up with TRBD1. Trimming took 0 bases from V and 5 from J; bases not matched to a gene: 5. Germline V lookup: CDR1 SGHAT, CDR2 FQNNGV. The CDR3 extends over 16 amino acids. CDR3 sequence: CASSLEWGTGYQPQHF. The CDR3 DNA reads as TGTGCCAGCAGCTTAGAATGGGGGACAGGGTATCAGCCCCAGCATTTT.

The chain recombines TRBV14 with TRBJ2-1; 14 positions agree with TRBD2. The CDR3 length is 15 residues. In germline, CDR1 is SGHDN, CDR2 FVKESK. The V segment lost 2 bases and the J segment 9 bases; nucleotides outside the gene matches: 3. CDR3 nucleotides: TGTGCCAGCAGCCAAACCGGGACTAGCGGGGGTGAGCAGTTCTTC. Its protein is CASSQTGTSGGEQFF.